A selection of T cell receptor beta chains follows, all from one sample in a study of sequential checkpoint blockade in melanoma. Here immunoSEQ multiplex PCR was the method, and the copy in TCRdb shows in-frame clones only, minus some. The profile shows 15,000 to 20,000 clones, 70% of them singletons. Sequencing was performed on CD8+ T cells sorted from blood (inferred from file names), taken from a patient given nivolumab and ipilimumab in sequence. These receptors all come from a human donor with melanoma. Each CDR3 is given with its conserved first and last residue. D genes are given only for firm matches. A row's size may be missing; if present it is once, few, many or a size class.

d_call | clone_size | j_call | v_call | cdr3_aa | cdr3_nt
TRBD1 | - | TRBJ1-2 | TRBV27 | CASMPGGQKDGYTF | TGTGCCAGCATGCCTGGGGGACAGAAAGATGGCTACACCTTC
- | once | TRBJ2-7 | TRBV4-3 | CASSGGTYEQYF | TGCGCCAGCAGCGGGGGGACCTACGAGCAGTACTTC
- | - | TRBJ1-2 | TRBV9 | CASSGSPKRDYGYTF | TGTGCCAGCAGCGGGTCTCCAAAGCGAGACTATGGCTACACCTTC
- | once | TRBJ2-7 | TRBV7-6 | CASSLGGPYEQYF | TGTGCCAGCAGCTTAGGTGGGCCCTACGAGCAGTACTTC
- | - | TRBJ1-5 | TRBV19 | CASSIPEQGPPNQPQHF | TGTGCCAGTAGTATCCCTGAGCAGGGGCCACCTAATCAGCCCCAGCATTTT
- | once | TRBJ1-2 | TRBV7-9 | CASSLSRARQAQGYGYTF | TGTGCCAGCAGCTTATCTAGGGCCCGACAGGCCCAAGGTTATGGCTACACCTTC
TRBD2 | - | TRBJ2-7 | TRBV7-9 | CAEEGTSDPYEQYF | TGTGCCGAGGAGGGGACTAGCGACCCCTACGAGCAGTACTTC
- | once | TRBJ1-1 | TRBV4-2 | CASSHPSAGRQNTEAFF | TGTGCCAGCAGCCATCCTTCCGCGGGCAGGCAGAACACTGAAGCTTTCTTT
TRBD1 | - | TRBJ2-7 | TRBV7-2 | CASSRLDVSPGQGEGEQYF | TGTGCCAGCAGTCGTCTTGATGTCTCTCCGGGACAGGGGGAGGGAGAGCAGTACTTC
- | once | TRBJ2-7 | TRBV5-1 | CASSQGSHYEQYF | TGCGCCAGCAGCCAGGGGTCTCACTACGAGCAGTACTTC
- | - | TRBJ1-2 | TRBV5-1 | CASSLQIQGPLYGYTF | TGCGCCAGCAGCTTACAAATACAGGGCCCTCTCTATGGCTACACCTTC
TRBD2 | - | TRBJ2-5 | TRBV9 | CASSGTSGGETQYF | TGTGCCAGCAGCGGGACTAGCGGGGGAGAGACCCAGTACTTC
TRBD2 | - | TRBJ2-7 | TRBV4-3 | CASSQGGLAGGEQYF | TGCGCCAGCAGCCAAGGGGGGCTAGCGGGAGGCGAGCAGTACTTC
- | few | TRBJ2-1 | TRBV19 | CASSLGASYNEQFF | TGTGCCAGTAGTTTAGGGGCCTCCTACAATGAGCAGTTCTTC
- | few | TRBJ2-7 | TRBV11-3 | CASSAGLLGLDSSYEQYF | TGTGCCAGCAGCGCGGGACTCCTTGGGCTTGATAGCTCCTACGAGCAGTACTTC
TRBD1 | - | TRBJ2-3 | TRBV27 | CASSDGQGRGRTDTQYF | TGTGCCAGCAGTGATGGACAGGGACGGGGTCGCACAGATACGCAGTATTTT
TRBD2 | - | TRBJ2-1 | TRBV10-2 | CASSEILAGLGNEQFF | TGCGCCAGCAGTGAAATACTAGCGGGACTTGGGAATGAGCAGTTCTTC
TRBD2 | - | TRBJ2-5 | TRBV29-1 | CSVDSLAGPNRGLETQYF | TGCAGCGTTGATAGCCTAGCGGGGCCCAACCGGGGATTAGAGACCCAGTACTTC
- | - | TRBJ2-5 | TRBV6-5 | CASSPTSGEIETQYF | TGTGCCAGCAGTCCGACCTCCGGGGAAATAGAGACCCAGTACTTC
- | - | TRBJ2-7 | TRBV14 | CASSQAGVYEQYF | TGTGCCAGCAGCCAAGCAGGGGTATACGAGCAGTACTTC
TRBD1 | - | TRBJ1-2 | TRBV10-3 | CAIPLIGTDYGYTF | TGTGCCATCCCTTTGATTGGGACAGACTATGGCTACACCTTC
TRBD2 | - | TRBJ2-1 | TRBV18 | CASSPTSGRDNEQFF | TGTGCCAGCTCCCCCACTAGCGGGAGAGACAATGAGCAGTTCTTC
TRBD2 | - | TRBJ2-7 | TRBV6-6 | CASSYGRGYEQYF | TGTGCCAGCAGTTACGGGAGGGGTTACGAGCAGTACTTC
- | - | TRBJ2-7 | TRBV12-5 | CASGSTGVSYEQYF | TGTGCTAGTGGCTCCACTGGTGTCTCCTACGAGCAGTACTTC
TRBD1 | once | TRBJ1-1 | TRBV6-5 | CASSYPPGGLNTEAFF | TGTGCCAGCAGTTACCCGCCAGGGGGCTTGAACACTGAAGCTTTCTTT
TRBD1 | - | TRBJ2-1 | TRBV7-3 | CASSPGQGYNEQFF | TGTGCCAGCAGCCCGGGACAGGGGTACAATGAGCAGTTCTTC
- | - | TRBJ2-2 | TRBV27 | CASSPGSQAGELFF | TGTGCCAGCAGCCCCGGGTCCCAAGCGGGGGAGCTGTTTTTT
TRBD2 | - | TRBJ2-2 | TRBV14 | CASSHLTSGRNTGELFF | TGTGCCAGCAGCCATCTTACTAGCGGGAGGAACACCGGGGAGCTGTTTTTT
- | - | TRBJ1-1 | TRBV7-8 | CASSLGGSEAFF | TGTGCCAGCAGCTTGGGCGGGTCTGAAGCTTTCTTT
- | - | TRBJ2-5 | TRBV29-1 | CSVDGLILRGPETQYF | TGCAGCGTTGATGGGTTGATCCTCCGGGGTCCGGAGACCCAGTACTTC
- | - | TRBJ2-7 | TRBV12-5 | CASGSPGPARSMYF | TGTGCTAGTGGTTCTCCCGGCCCCGCCCGGAGTATGTACTTC
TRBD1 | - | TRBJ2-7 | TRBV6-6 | CASSPGTGRDYEQYF | TGTGCCAGCAGCCCCGGGACAGGGAGGGATTACGAGCAGTACTTC
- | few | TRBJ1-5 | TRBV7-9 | CASSLPGGWQPQHF | TGTGCCAGCAGCTTACCGGGAGGATGGCAGCCCCAGCATTTT
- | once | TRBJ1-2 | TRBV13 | CASSLRGTYGYTF | TGTGCCAGCAGCTTAAGGGGGACCTATGGCTACACCTTC
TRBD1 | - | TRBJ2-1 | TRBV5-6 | CASSLGTGGGNEQFF | TGTGCCAGCAGCTTAGGGACAGGGGGTGGCAATGAGCAGTTCTTC
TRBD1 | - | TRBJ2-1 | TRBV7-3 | CASSLKQGAHNEQFF | TGTGCCAGCAGCTTAAAACAGGGGGCCCACAATGAGCAGTTCTTC
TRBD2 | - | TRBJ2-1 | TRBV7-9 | CASSGLATSSYNEQFF | TGTGCCAGCAGCGGACTAGCGACGAGCTCCTACAATGAGCAGTTCTTC
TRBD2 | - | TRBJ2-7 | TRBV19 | CASSIVSGGYEQYF | TGTGCCAGTAGTATAGTCAGCGGGGGCTACGAGCAGTACTTC
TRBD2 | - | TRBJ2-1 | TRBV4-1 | CASSQVGGRDEQFF | TGCGCCAGCAGCCAAGTGGGCGGGAGGGATGAGCAGTTCTTC
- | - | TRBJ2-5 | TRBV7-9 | CASSLSWEVQETQYF | TGTGCCAGCAGCTTATCTTGGGAGGTCCAAGAGACCCAGTACTTC
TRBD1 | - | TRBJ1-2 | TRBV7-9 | CASSLSGTGGSDGYTF | TGTGCCAGCAGCTTGTCCGGGACAGGGGGCTCGGATGGCTACACCTTC
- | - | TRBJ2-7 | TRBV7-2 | CASSSGWEQYF | TGTGCCAGCAGCTCAGGGTGGGAGCAGTACTTC
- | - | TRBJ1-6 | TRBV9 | CASSVEVGSSYNSPLHF | TGTGCCAGCAGCGTAGAGGTGGGGAGCTCCTATAATTCACCCCTCCACTTT
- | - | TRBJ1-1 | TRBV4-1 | CASSQGGDVGTEAFF | TGCGCCAGCAGCCAAGGGGGCGACGTAGGCACTGAAGCTTTCTTT
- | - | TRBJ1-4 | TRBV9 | CASSVEGVNEKLFF | TGTGCCAGCAGCGTCGAGGGTGTTAATGAAAAACTGTTTTTT
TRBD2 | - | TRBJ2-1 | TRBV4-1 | CASSQGVSGNEQFF | TGCGCCAGCAGCCAAGGCGTTAGCGGGAATGAGCAGTTCTTC
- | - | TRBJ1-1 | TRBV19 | CASNSGTGGTEAFF | TGTGCCAGTAATTCCGGGACGGGAGGCACTGAAGCTTTCTTT
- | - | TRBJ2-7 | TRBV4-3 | CASSQEHRVSGYEQYF | TGCGCCAGCAGCCAAGAGCACAGGGTGTCAGGGTACGAGCAGTACTTC
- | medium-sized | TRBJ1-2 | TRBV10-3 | CAITSDNPRDGYTF | TGTGCCATCACCTCAGACAACCCCCGAGATGGCTACACCTTC
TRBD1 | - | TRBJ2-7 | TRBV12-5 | CASGQGQGALMYEQYF | TGTGCTAGTGGACAAGGACAGGGGGCCTTAATGTACGAGCAGTACTTC
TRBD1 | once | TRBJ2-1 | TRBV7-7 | CASATGTGNEQFF | TGTGCTAGCGCAACCGGGACAGGAAATGAGCAGTTCTTC
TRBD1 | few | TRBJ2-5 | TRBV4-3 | CASSQDSVQGAETQYF | TGCGCCAGCAGCCAAGATAGTGTACAGGGGGCAGAGACCCAGTACTTC
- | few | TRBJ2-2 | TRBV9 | CASSERSRGNTGELFF | TGTGCCAGCAGCGAGAGGTCGCGGGGGAACACCGGGGAGCTGTTTTTT
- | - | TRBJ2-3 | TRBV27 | CASSPTSIADTQYF | TGTGCCAGCAGTCCCACTAGTATCGCAGATACGCAGTATTTT
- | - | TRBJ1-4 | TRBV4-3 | CASSQEWRGGDEKLFF | TGCGCCAGCAGCCAAGAGTGGAGGGGCGGTGATGAAAAACTGTTTTTT
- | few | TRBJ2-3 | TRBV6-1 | CASSYSGSDTQYF | TGTGCCAGCAGTTATAGCGGCTCAGATACGCAGTATTTT
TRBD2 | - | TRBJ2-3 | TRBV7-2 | CASSLRSGGGTDTQYF | TGTGCCAGCAGCTTAAGGAGCGGGGGAGGAACAGATACGCAGTATTTT
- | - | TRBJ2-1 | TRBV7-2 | CASSFLSGAYYNEQFF | TGTGCCAGCAGCTTCCTGTCCGGAGCCTACTACAATGAGCAGTTCTTC
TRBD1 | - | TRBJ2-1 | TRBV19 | CASSQRVPGQGGEQFF | TGTGCCAGTAGTCAACGGGTACCGGGACAGGGAGGTGAGCAGTTCTTC
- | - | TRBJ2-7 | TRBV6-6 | CASSYGETYEQYF | TGTGCCAGCAGTTACGGGGAGACCTACGAGCAGTACTTC